This T cell receptor (beta chain) comes out of a study of blood T cells in healthy people across ages. Findings and limits, study-wide: Roughly linear age-related decline in beta diversity appeared, significant by age 40.

V trimming: 7 bases; J trimming: 3 bases; junction bases outside the gene matches: 8. CDR1 SNHLY and CDR2 FYNNEI come from the germline V gene. This CDR3 contains 15 residues. For the second PCR, which ran for about 7 to 11 cycles, a sample-barcoded 5' primer and a J-beta primer mix were used. TCRdb used MiXCR to reprocess the 5' RACE reads, holding one entry per CDR3 protein. Among nearly 1 million distinct CDR3 sequences listed, 51% were seen once. As regards this clonotype: Its antigen is unidentified.

Sequenced: blood. The rearrangement joins TRBV2 to TRBJ2-4, with 8 bases fitting TRBD1. The origin of this receptor is a woman aged 55-69 years in good health. CDR3 loop: CASTGGQGGKNIQYF. In DNA, the CDR3 is TGTGCCAGCACCGGTGGACAGGGCGGCAAAAACATTCAGTACTTC.